This paragraph reports one T cell receptor (beta chain). Its antigen is currently unknown. Germline is not matched at one junction end, which may reflect a read error. The data belong to a study of tumor-infiltrating lymphocytes in primary liver carcinoma. Findings and caveats of the study: The study found only about 8-24% of top clones in all five tumor regions.

From roughly 500 ng total RNA, TCR beta cDNA was generated with a primer in the constant region. Employing slightly modified ARM-PCR, three nested multiplex PCR rounds were run, and these gave rise to the TCR beta libraries. TRBV1-TRBV30 forward primers paired with a C-beta reverse primer drove the first two PCR rounds, about 9 cycles each. TCRdb redid the calling of the multiplex PCR reads with MiXCR, one entry per CDR3 protein. Altogether 52,000 or so distinct CDR3 sequences are present, over 75% being singletons, with the ten largest covering around 24%. Co-extracting RNA and DNA was done with roughly 18-32 mg of unsorted bulk tissue as input. This CDR3 comprises 15 residues. Per germline, CDR1 LNHDA and CDR2 SQIVND (reference sequence).

This sequence was found in a man aged 35 to 55 with primary liver carcinoma and hepatitis B virus infection. The sequencing input was liver tumor tissue from sampling region 5. Subset described: tumor region T5, tumor centre. The genes are TRBV19 and TRBJ2-1, with 10 bases lining up with TRBD2. CDR3 coding DNA: TGTGCTAGTAGTATAGCTAGCGGGGGCCTCAATGAGCAGTTCTTC. Translated: CASSIASGGLNEQFF. Variable domain in full (rest from reference TRBV19 and TRBJ2-1): DGGITQSPKYLFRKEGQNVTLSCEQNLNHDAMYWYRQDPGQGLRLIYYSQIVNDFQKGDIAEGYSVSREKKESFPLTVTSAQKNPTAFYLCASSIASGGLNEQFFGPGTRLTVL.